This is a list of T cell receptor beta chains from one sample in a study of post-analysis software for immune sequencing data. TCRdb re-derived calls from the PCR reads in MiXCR, one entry per CDR3 protein. The table includes roughly 600,000 distinct CDR3 sequences, roughly 46% detected once. The sequenced sample was blood. These receptors originate from a girl aged 10 to 17 with multiple sclerosis. CDR3s include the opening cysteine and the closing phenylalanine or tryptophan. A D gene is named only where the DNA matches it firmly. For some rows the clone size is stated as once, few or many, or as a class when expanded; others skip it.

V gene	clone size	J gene	D gene	CDR3 protein	CDR3 DNA
TRBV12-3/TRBV12-4	.	TRBJ2-7	.	CASSLNSHEQYF	TGTGCCAGCAGTTTGAACAGCCACGAGCAGTACTTC
TRBV7-3	once	TRBJ2-7	.	CASSLTRNNEQYF	TGTGCCAGCAGCTTAACTCGAAACAATGAGCAGTACTTC
TRBV20-1	few	TRBJ2-7	.	CSARDGYEQYF	TGCAGTGCCCGCGACGGTTACGAGCAGTACTTC
TRBV20-1	.	TRBJ1-2	TRBD1	CSARGDRDPHSNYGYTF	TGCAGTGCTAGAGGAGACAGGGACCCTCACTCTAACTATGGCTACACCTTC
TRBV5-1	few	TRBJ2-3	.	CASSLGGNTDTQYF	TGCGCCAGCAGCTTGGGAGGGAACACAGATACGCAGTATTTT
TRBV7-9	few	TRBJ2-7	TRBD1	CASSFGDRAYEQYF	TGTGCCAGCAGCTTCGGGGACAGAGCCTACGAGCAGTACTTC
TRBV5-1	.	TRBJ2-7	TRBD2	CASSSLGTSGRDEQYF	TGCGCCAGCAGCTCTCTCGGGACTAGCGGGAGGGACGAGCAGTACTTC
TRBV5-1	few	TRBJ2-7	.	CASSLGDGYEQYF	TGCGCCAGCAGCTTGGGTGATGGCTACGAGCAGTACTTC
TRBV4-1	.	TRBJ1-5	.	CASSQGRGGVGGRQPQHF	TGCGCCAGCAGCCAGGGTAGGGGGGGAGTGGGCGGTCGTCAGCCCCAGCATTTT
TRBV5-5	.	TRBJ2-7	TRBD1	CASSSSRTGNHEQYF	TGTGCCAGCAGCTCATCCCGGACAGGGAACCACGAGCAGTACTTC
TRBV7-9	.	TRBJ1-2	.	CASSLALGGGRSESNYGYTF	TGTGCCAGCAGCTTAGCGTTAGGAGGCGGGAGGTCAGAGTCCAACTATGGCTACACCTTC
TRBV29-1	.	TRBJ1-2	.	CSVEDTGASGYTF	TGCAGCGTTGAAGATACTGGGGCGAGCGGCTACACCTTC
TRBV2	.	TRBJ2-4	.	CASRGTVPYAEQYF	TGTGCCAGCAGGGGGACGGTCCCCTACGCGGAGCAGTACTTC
TRBV5-1	.	TRBJ1-2	.	CASSRTAGEEYGYTF	TGCGCCAGCAGTCGGACAGCCGGAGAGGAATATGGCTACACCTTC
TRBV5-6	few	TRBJ2-1	.	CASSLLMGGRNEQFF	TGTGCCAGCAGCTTGCTGATGGGGGGGCGCAATGAGCAGTTCTTC
TRBV6-5	many	TRBJ1-1	.	CASSYGAATEAFF	TGTGCCAGCAGTTACGGGGCGGCCACTGAAGCTTTCTTT
TRBV7-3	.	TRBJ1-1	TRBD1	CASSQSGGHTEAFF	TGTGCCAGCAGCCAATCAGGGGGCCACACTGAAGCTTTCTTT
TRBV12-3/TRBV12-4	.	TRBJ1-2	.	CASSREGAGYGYTF	TGTGCCAGCAGCCGCGAGGGCGCGGGCTATGGCTACACCTTC
TRBV5-1	.	TRBJ1-4	.	CASSSGDEKLFF	TGCGCCAGCAGCTCCGGGGATGAAAAACTGTTTTTT
TRBV5-5	.	TRBJ2-7	TRBD1	CASSQFQPTGGSGNEQYF	TGTGCCAGCAGCCAATTTCAACCTACAGGGGGCTCAGGGAACGAGCAGTACTTC
TRBV7-9	.	TRBJ2-3	.	CASSYRTGGRGTDTQYF	TGTGCCAGCAGCTATAGAACAGGTGGACGGGGCACAGATACGCAGTATTTT
TRBV9	.	TRBJ2-7	TRBD2	CASSPLLAGGCYEQYF	TGTGCCAGCAGCCCCCTTCTAGCGGGGGGGTGCTACGAGCAGTACTTC
TRBV10-3	.	TRBJ2-2	.	CAISKEKNTGELFF	TGTGCCATCAGTAAGGAGAAGAACACCGGGGAGCTGTTTTTT
TRBV7-8	few	TRBJ2-7	TRBD2	CASSVSGSSYEQYF	TGTGCCAGCAGCGTTAGCGGGTCCTCCTACGAGCAGTACTTC
TRBV9	.	TRBJ2-5	.	CASSPTPLRGGWETQYF	TGTGCCAGCAGCCCGACCCCTTTGAGGGGGGGGTGGGAGACCCAGTACTTC
TRBV7-8	.	TRBJ2-1	.	CASSLESLGYEQFF	TGTGCCAGCAGCCTAGAGTCCCTAGGATACGAGCAGTTCTTC
TRBV28	.	TRBJ1-4	.	CASRRPRGSNEKLFF	TGTGCCAGCAGACGACCGCGGGGCTCTAATGAAAAACTGTTTTTT
TRBV7-2	.	TRBJ1-1	.	CASSFSPGLNTEAFF	TGTGCCAGCAGCTTTTCGCCGGGGTTGAACACTGAAGCTTTCTTT
TRBV7-8	.	TRBJ2-5	TRBD2	CASSLGRTSGRRGETQYF	TGTGCCAGCAGCTTAGGGAGGACTAGCGGGAGGAGGGGGGAGACCCAGTACTTC
TRBV9	.	TRBJ1-2	TRBD1	CASSVGTGADYDYTF	TGTGCCAGCAGCGTAGGGACAGGGGCGGACTATGACTACACCTTC
TRBV6-5	few	TRBJ2-7	.	CASSYSKGGSYKQYF	TGTGCCAGCAGTTACTCGAAGGGTGGCTCCTACAAGCAGTACTTC
TRBV4-1	few	TRBJ2-7	.	CASSPGTFSTYEQYF	TGCGCCAGCAGCCCCGGGACTTTTTCTACCTACGAGCAGTACTTC
TRBV20-1	.	TRBJ2-3	TRBD2	CSARSAGGRDTQYF	TGCAGTGCTAGAAGCGCGGGGGGGCGTGATACGCAGTATTTT
TRBV6-6	.	TRBJ1-1	.	CASSPRGATEAFF	TGTGCCAGCAGTCCCCGGGGAGCCACTGAAGCTTTCTTT
TRBV27	.	TRBJ1-1	.	CASSPNSGLNTEAFF	TGTGCCAGCAGTCCCAACAGTGGGTTGAACACTGAAGCTTTCTTT